The present T cell receptor beta chain was sequenced within a study of T cell responses to AZD1222 COVID-19 vaccine. Study results and limitations: Without day 14 samples, only post-peak T cell repertoires were studied. An increase in Spike-specific TCR breadth and depth was observed after two AZD1222 doses.

With respect to this clone: Antigen unknown.

TCRdb's copy holds only in-frame clones and misses some; the assay was immunoSEQ multiplex PCR. This table holds roughly 100,000 clones, about 88% found once. V lost 6 bases to trimming and J lost 0 bases, with 13 bases between them. CDR1 SGHTA and CDR2 FQGTGA come from the germline V gene. The CDR3 contains 15 residues. The sequencing here drew on peripheral blood, taken on day 0 of AZD1222 vaccination. The rearrangement links TRBV7-3 to TRBJ2-3; D possibly matches TRBD1 or TRBD2 (5 bases each). The clonotype originates from an adult in good health. Written as DNA, the CDR3 is TGTGCCAGCAGTTCTTGGGGGTCTAGCACAGATACGCAGTATTTT. Translating it yields CASSSWGSSTDTQYF.